This TCR beta chain was profiled in a study of blood T cells in healthy people across ages. Study observations and caveats: Not knowing donor CMV status may have confounded expanded clonotype changes.

Primers used in a second PCR of roughly 7 to 12 cycles were a sample-barcoded 5' primer and a J-beta primer mix. Each sample yielded at least 3 million CDR3-containing paired-end reads. Each CDR3 protein is one row after TCRdb ran MiXCR on the 5' RACE reads. Among 800,000 to 1,000,000 distinct CDR3 sequences listed, about 44% were seen once. PBMCs, at least 6.5 million per sample, were isolated. Each sample provided at least 6 micrograms of extracted total RNA. CDR3 length: 13 residues. Germline V lookup: CDR1 MNHEY, CDR2 SVGAGI. Trimming cost V 5 bases and J 3 bases; bases outside gene matches: 4. For this clonotype: The target antigen is unknown.

This TCR was sampled from a man aged 25-40 years in good health. Source material: blood. This sequence joins TRBV6-5 and TRBJ2-7; 7 bases match TRBD1. The CDR3 region is CASSAPGGYEQYF. The CDR3 bases are TGTGCCAGCAGTGCCCCAGGGGGCTACGAGCAGTACTTC.